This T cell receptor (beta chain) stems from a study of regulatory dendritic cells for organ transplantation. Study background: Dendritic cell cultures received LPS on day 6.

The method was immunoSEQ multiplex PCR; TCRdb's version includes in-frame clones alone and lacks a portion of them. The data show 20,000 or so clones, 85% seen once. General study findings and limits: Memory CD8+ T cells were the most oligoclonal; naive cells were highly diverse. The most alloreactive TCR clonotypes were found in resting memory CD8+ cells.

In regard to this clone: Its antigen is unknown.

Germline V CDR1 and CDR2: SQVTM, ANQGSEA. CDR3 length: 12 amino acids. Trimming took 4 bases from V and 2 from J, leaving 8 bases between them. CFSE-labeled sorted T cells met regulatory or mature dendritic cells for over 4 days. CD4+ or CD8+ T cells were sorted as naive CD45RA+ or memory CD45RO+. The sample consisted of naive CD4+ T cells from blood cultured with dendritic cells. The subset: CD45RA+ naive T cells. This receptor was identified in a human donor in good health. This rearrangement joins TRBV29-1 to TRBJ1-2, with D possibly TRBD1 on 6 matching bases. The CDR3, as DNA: TGCAGCGTTGGGGGGCAGAACTATGGCTACACCTTC. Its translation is CSVGGQNYGYTF.